This TCR beta chain was sequenced for a study of blood T cell repertoires in COVID-19. Study background: Researchers got acute and convalescent COVID-19 samples from the United States, Italy and Spain. In each case, the material was cDNA or gDNA derived from T cells, B-cell-depleted T cells, or PBMCs.

After removal of 3 bases from V and 8 bases from J, the junction contained 3 bases not matched to a gene. The CDR3 extends over 12 amino acids. Germline assignment: CDR1 SEHNR and CDR2 FQNEAQ (reference sequence). The table lists this clone with a count of one. Authors' methods: Nucleated cell number was recorded as an estimate derived from reference gene primer amplification. TCRdb's copy holds only in-frame clones and misses some; the assay was immunoSEQ multiplex PCR. V and J calls and clone size come straight from that table; D and trimming were deduced from the DNA. The table includes roughly 280,000 clones, roughly 89% detected once.

This receptor was obtained from a middle-aged man with acute or convalescent COVID-19. The sample consisted of peripheral blood. The chain has TRBV7-9 and TRBJ1-2; 7 bases fit TRBD1. Written as DNA, the CDR3 is TGTGCCAGCAGCTTGACAGGGTCCGGCTACACCTTC. Its protein is CASSLTGSGYTF. The full variable domain, its missing parts supplied by reference TRBV7-9 and TRBJ1-2, is DTGVSQNPRHKITKRGQNVTFRCDPISEHNRLYWYRQTLGQGPEFLTYFQNEAQLEKSRLLSDRFSAERPKGSFSTLEIQRTEQGDSAMYLCASSLTGSGYTFGSGTRLTVV.